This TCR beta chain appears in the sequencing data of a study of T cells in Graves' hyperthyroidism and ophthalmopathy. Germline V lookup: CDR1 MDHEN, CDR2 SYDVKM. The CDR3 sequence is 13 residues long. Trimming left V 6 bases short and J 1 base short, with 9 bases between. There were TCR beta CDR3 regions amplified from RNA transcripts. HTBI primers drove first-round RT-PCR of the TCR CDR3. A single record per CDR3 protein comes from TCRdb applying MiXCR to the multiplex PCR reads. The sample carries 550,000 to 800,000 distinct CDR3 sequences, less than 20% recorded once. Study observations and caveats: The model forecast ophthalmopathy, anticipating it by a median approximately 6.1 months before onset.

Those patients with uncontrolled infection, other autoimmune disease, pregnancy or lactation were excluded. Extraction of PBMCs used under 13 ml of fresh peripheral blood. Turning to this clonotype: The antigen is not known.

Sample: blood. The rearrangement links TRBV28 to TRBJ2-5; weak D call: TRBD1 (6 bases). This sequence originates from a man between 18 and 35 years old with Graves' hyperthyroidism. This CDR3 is CASRKDSQETQYF. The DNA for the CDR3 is TGTGCCAGCAGAAAGGACAGCCAAGAGACCCAGTACTTC.